This T cell receptor beta chain is from a study of T-cell reconstitution after alpha-beta-depleted transplantation in children. Germline CDR1 DFQATT, CDR2 SNEGSKA (reference sequence). V lost 5 bases to trimming and J lost 4 bases, with 18 bases between them. The CDR3 spans 14 residues. Unique molecular identifiers were used in preparing the TCRbeta library. TCRdb independently ran MiXCR on the PCR reads; one entry per CDR3 protein. The sample carries some 340,000 distinct CDR3 sequences, approximately 10% recorded once. The sequenced sample was PBMCs from the stem cell graft donor, obtained from the stem cell graft. The TCR comes from a human donor who donated a stem cell graft to a child with acute lymphoblastic leukemia. This sequence joins TRBV20-1 and TRBJ2-7; possibly TRBD1 or TRBD2 for D (6 bases each). Here the CDR3 DNA reads TGCAGTGCTTCCACAGGGAATGGAGGGTACGAGCAGTACTTC. It yields the protein CSASTGNGGYEQYF.